The sequence of this T cell receptor beta chain was determined in a study of PD-1 blockade in classical Hodgkin lymphoma. The CDR3 contains 14 residues. Germline loops: CDR1 LNHDA, CDR2 SQIVND (reference sequence). Trimming cost V 3 bases and J 8 bases, with 16 bases left between them. Of note for this clone: Its matching antigen is unknown.

The sample's time point: cycle 4 day 1 (C4D1), after five to seven weeks of nivolumab. Every patient relapsed after autologous stem cell transplantation, and brentuximab vedotin exposure varied. Magnetic negative selection of thawed PBMCs was the method by which CD4+ T cells were purified. The table came from immunoSEQ multiplex PCR; TCRdb's copy has only in-frame clones and leaves some out. The sample has over 15,000 clones; approximately 77% are singletons. Study conclusions and caveats: The study reported lower baseline TCR diversity in newly diagnosed patients than in healthy donors.

This sequence joins TRBV19 and TRBJ1-2; possibly TRBD1 for D (5 bases). This TCR was sampled from a human donor with classical Hodgkin lymphoma. Specimen: CD4+ T cells from blood, collected before the fourth cycle of nivolumab. The CDR3 loop is CASSIDGGTGGYTF. CDR3 sequence (DNA): TGTGCCAGTAGTATCGACGGGGGAACGGGGGGCTACACCTTC.